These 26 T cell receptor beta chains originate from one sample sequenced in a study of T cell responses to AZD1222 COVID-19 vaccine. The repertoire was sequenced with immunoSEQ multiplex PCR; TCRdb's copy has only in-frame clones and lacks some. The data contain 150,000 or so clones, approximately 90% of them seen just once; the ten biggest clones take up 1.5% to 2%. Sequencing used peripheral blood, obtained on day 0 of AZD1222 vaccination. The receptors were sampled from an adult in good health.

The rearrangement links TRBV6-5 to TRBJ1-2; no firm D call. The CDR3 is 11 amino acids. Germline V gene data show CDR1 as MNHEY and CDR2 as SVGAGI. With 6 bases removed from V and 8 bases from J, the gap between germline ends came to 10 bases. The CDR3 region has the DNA TGTGCCAGCAGCCCCCAGGTCGGCTACACCTTC. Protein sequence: CASSPQVGYTF.

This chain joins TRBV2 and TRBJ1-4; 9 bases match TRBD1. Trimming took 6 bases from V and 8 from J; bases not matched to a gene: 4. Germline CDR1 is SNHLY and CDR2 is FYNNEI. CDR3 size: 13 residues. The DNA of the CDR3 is TGTGCCAGCAGGCGGGACAGGGACGAAAAACTGTTTTTT. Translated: CASRRDRDEKLFF.

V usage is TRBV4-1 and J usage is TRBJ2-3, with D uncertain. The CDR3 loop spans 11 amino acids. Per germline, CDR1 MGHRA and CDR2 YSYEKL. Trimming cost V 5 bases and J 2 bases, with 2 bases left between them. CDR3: CASSNTDTQYF. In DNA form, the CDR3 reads TGCGCCAGCAGCAACACAGATACGCAGTATTTT.

The CDR3 protein is CASSFQGMQETQYF. The CDR3 bases are TGCGCCAGCAGCTTCCAGGGGATGCAAGAGACCCAGTACTTC. The chain has TRBV5-1 and TRBJ2-5; a weak D match, TRBD1 (6 bases). Trimming removed 2 bases from V and 2 bases from J, with 10 bases in between. The CDR3 is 14 residues long. Germline V gives CDR1 SGHRS, CDR2 YFSETQ.

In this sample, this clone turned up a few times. The CDR3 DNA is TGTGCCAGCAGTTCAGTCGGGGGAAACACTGAAGCTTTCTTT. Encoded protein: CASSSVGGNTEAFF. The chain combines TRBV27 with TRBJ1-1; weak D call: TRBD1 (5 bases). Between the trimmed V and J ends, which lost 4 bases and 2 bases, there was a span of 11 bases. CDR1 is MNHEY and CDR2 is SMNVEV in the germline V gene (reference sequence). CDR3 length: 14 amino acids.

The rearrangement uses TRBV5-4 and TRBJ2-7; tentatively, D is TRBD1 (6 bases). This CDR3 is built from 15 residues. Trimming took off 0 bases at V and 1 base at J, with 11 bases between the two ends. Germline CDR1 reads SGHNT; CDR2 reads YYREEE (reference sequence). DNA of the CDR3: TGTGCCAGCAGCTTGGCGACAGGAATATCCTACGAGCAGTACTTC. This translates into CASSLATGISYEQYF.

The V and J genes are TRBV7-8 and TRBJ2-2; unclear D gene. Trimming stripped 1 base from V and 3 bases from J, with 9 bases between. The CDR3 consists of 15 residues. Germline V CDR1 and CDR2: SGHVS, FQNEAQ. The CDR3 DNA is TGTGCCAGCAGCTTAGTCTCGGTGTACACCGGGGAGCTGTTTTTT. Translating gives CASSLVSVYTGELFF.

CDR3 residues: CSVGQGRGEAFF. The CDR3 bases are TGCAGCGTTGGACAGGGGAGGGGTGAAGCTTTCTTT. The chain uses TRBV29-1 and TRBJ1-1; 8 bases align to TRBD1. Germline V gives CDR1 SQVTM, CDR2 ANQGSEA. CDR3 length: 12 amino acids. With V trimmed by 4 bases and J by 7 bases, 5 bases remained unmatched. Full variable domain (missing parts from reference TRBV29-1 and TRBJ1-1): SAVISQKPSRDICQRGTSLTIQCQVDSQVTMMFWYRQQPGQSLTLIATANQGSEATYESGFVIDKFPISRPNLTFSTLTVSNMSPEDSSIYLCSVGQGRGEAFFGQGTRLTVV.

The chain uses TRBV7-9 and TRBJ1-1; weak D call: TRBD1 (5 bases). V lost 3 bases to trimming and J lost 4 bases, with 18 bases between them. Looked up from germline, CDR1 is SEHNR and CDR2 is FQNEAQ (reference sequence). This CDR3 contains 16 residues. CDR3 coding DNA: TGTGCCAGCAGCTTTATCAGCCCAGGGTCTCCCACTGAAGCTTTCTTT. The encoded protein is CASSFISPGSPTEAFF. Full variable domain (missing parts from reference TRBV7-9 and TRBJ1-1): DTGVSQNPRHKITKRGQNVTFRCDPISEHNRLYWYRQTLGQGPEFLTYFQNEAQLEKSRLLSDRFSAERPKGSFSTLEIQRTEQGDSAMYLCASSFISPGSPTEAFFGQGTRLTVV.

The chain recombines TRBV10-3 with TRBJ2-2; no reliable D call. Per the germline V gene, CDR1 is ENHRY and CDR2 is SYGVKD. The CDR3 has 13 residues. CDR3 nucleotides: TGTGCAACCGGACGGCCGAACACCGGGGAGCTGTTTTTT. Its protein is CATGRPNTGELFF.

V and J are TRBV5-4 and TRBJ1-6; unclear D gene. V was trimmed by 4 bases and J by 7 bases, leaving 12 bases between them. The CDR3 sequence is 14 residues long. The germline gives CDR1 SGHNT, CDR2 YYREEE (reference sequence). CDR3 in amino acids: CASSVDTSNSPLHF. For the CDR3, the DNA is TGTGCCAGCAGCGTAGACACTAGCAATTCACCCCTCCACTTT.

DNA of the CDR3: TGTGCCACCAGTGTCGGTTACGAGCAGTACTTC. It codes for CATSVGYEQYF. The V call is TRBV24-1, the J call TRBJ2-7, with D unresolved. This CDR3 contains 11 residues. The V and J ends lost 5 bases and 4 bases respectively, with 5 bases between them. Per the germline V gene, CDR1 is KGHDR and CDR2 is SFDVKD.

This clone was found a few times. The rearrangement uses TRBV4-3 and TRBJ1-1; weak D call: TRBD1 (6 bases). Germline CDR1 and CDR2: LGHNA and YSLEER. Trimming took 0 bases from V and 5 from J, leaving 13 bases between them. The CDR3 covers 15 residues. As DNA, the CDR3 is TGCGCCAGCAGCCAAGATGGGGGGGCGAGTACTGAAGCTTTCTTT. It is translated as CASSQDGGASTEAFF.

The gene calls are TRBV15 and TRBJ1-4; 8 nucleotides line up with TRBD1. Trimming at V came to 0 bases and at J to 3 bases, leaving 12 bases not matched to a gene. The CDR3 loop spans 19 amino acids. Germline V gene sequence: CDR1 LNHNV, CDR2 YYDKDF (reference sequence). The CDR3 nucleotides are TGTGCCACCAGCAGAGATCAAGACAGGGGATCATGGGCTAATGAAAAACTGTTTTTT. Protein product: CATSRDQDRGSWANEKLFF.

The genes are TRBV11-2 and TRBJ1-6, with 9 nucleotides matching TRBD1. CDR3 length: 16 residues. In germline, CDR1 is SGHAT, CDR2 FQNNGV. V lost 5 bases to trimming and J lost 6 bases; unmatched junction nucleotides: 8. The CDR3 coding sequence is TGTGCCAGCAGCATTCCCGGGACAGGGCGTAATTCACCCCTCCACTTT. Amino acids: CASSIPGTGRNSPLHF.

CDR3 DNA: TGTGCCAGCAGCTTGATAGGGGGCGGAGATGGCACTGAAGCTTTCTTT. This codes for CASSLIGGGDGTEAFF. V is TRBV5-6 and J is TRBJ1-1; 7 bases align to TRBD1. Looked up from germline, CDR1 is SGHDT and CDR2 is YYEEEE. The CDR3 runs 16 residues. With V trimmed by 1 base and J by 4 bases, 10 bases remained unmatched.

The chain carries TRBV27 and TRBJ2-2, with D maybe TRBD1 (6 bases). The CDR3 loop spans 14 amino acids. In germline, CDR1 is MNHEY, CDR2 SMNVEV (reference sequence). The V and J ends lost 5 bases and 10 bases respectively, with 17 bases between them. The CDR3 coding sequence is TGTGCCAGCAGTATCAACAGGGTTTTGGAGGAGCTGTTTTTT. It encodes CASSINRVLEELFF.

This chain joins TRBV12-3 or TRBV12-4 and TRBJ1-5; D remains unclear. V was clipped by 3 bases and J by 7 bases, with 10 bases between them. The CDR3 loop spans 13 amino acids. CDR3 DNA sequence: TGTGCCAGCAGTTTTGGAATAGGGCAGCCCCAGCATTTT. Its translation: CASSFGIGQPQHF.

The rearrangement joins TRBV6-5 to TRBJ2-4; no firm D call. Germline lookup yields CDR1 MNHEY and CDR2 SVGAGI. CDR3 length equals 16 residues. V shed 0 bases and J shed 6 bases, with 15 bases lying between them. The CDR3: CASSYSSYGLGNIQYF. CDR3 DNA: TGTGCCAGCAGTTACTCGTCGTACGGCCTGGGAAACATTCAGTACTTC.

The CDR3 DNA reads as TGTGCCAGCAGCCGGTCCTCCGGAGGAAACTATGGCTACACCTTC. This codes for CASSRSSGGNYGYTF. V usage is TRBV6-2 or TRBV6-3 and J usage is TRBJ1-2; D is ambiguous. CDR1 is MNHEY, CDR2 SVGEGT, per germline. V dropped 6 bases and J dropped 2 bases, with 16 bases sitting between them. The CDR3 has 15 amino acids.

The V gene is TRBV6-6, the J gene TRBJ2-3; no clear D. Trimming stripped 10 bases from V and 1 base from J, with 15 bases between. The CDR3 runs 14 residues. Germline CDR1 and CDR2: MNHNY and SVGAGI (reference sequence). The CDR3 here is CATTKLWGTDTQYF. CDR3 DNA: TGTGCCACCACTAAGTTGTGGGGCACAGATACGCAGTATTTT.

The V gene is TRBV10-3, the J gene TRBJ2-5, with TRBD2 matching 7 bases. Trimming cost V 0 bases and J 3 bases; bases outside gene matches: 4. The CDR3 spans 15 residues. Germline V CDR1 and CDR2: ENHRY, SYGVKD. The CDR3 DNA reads TGTGCCATCAGTGAGTCTGAGGGAGGGGAAGAGACCCAGTACTTC. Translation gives CAISESEGGEETQYF.

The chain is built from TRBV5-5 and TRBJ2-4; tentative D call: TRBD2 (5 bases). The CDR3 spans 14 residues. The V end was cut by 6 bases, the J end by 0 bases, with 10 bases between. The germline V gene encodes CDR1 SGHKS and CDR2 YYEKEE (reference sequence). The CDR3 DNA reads TGTGCCAGCATACATGGACTAGCCAAAAACATTCAGTACTTC. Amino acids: CASIHGLAKNIQYF.

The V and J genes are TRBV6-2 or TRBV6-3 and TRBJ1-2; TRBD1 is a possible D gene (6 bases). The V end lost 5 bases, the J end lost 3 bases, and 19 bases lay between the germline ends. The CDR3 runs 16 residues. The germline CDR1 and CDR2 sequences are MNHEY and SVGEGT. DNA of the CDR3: TGTGCCAGCAGTACCCAATCTGGACAGCCTCACTATGGCTACACCTTC. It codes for CASSTQSGQPHYGYTF.

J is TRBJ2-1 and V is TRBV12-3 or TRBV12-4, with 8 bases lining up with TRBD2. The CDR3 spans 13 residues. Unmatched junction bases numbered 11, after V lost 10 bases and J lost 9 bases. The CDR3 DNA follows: TGTGCCACCGGGATAGCGGGACCAACTGAGCAGTTCTTC. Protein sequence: CATGIAGPTEQFF.

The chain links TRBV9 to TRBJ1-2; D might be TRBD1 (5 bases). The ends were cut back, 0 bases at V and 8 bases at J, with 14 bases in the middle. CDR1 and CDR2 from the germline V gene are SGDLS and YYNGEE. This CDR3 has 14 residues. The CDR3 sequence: CASSVVEGLRGYTF. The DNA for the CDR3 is TGTGCCAGCAGCGTAGTCGAGGGGTTGCGAGGCTACACCTTC.